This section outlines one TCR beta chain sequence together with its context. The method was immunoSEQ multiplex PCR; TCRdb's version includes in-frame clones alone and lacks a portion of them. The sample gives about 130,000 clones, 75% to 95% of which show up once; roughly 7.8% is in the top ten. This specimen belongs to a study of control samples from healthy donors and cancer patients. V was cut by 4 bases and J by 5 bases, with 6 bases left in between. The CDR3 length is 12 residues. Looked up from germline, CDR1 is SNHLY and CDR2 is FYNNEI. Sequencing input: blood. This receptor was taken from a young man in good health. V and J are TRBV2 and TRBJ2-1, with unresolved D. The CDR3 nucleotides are TGTGCCAGCAGTGGACAAGACAATGAGCAGTTCTTC. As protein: CASSGQDNEQFF.